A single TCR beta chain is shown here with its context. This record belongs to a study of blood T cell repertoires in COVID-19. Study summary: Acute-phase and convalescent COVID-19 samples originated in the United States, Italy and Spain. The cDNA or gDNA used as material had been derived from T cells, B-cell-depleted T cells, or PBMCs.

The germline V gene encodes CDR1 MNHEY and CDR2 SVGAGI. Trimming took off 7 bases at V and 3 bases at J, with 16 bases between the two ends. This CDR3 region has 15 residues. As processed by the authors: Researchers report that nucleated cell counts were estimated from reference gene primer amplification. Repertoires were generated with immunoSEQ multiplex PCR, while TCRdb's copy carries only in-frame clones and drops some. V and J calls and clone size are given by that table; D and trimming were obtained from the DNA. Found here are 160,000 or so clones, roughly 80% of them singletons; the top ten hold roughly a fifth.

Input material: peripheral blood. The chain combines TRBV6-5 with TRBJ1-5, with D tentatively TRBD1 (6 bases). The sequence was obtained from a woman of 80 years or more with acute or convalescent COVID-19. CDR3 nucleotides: TGTGCCAGCATTCAGGGGTTGGTAGACAATCAGCCCCAGCATTTT. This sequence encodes CASIQGLVDNQPQHF.